The following is a T cell receptor (beta chain) sequence with its context. The sample comes from a study of OX40 agonist ivuxolimab in advanced cancers. No patient had autoimmune disease or received systemic immunosuppression. Looked up from germline, CDR1 is SGHAT and CDR2 is FQNNGV. CDR3 size: 13 residues. V lost 1 base and J lost 4, with 8 bases in between. Here immunoSEQ multiplex PCR was the method, and the copy in TCRdb shows in-frame clones only, minus some. The top ten hold roughly 25% of the sample, which has tens of thousands of clones, 86% seen once. The V and J genes are TRBV11-2 and TRBJ2-7; D gene unclear. The clonotype originates from an adult with an advanced solid tumor such as melanoma, head and neck, liver or kidney cancer. Sequences were derived from CD4+ or CD8+ T cells sorted from blood, sampled in a trial of the OX40 agonist ivuxolimab. The CDR3 DNA reads as TGTGCCAGCAGCTTAGGACGCGGTTACGAGCAGTACTTC. Its translation: CASSLGRGYEQYF. Variable domain in full (rest from reference TRBV11-2 and TRBJ2-7): EAGVAQSPRYKIIEKRQSVAFWCNPISGHATLYWYQQILGQGPKLLIQFQNNGVVDDSQLPKDRFSAERLKGVDSTLKIQPAKLEDSAVYLCASSLGRGYEQYFGPGTRLTVT.